This T cell receptor (beta chain) originates from a study of blood T cell repertoires in COVID-19. Deletions cut 3 bases from V and 3 bases from J, with 10 bases between. Germline-derived CDR1 and CDR2 are SGHDT and YYEEEE. The CDR3 totals 14 residues. Original methodology: Estimated nucleated cell counts came from reference gene primer amplification. Generated by immunoSEQ multiplex PCR, the TCRdb table keeps only in-frame clones and is missing some. The V and J calls and clone size are taken from that table; D and trimming were inferred from the DNA. The sample holds around 700,000 clones; around 89% are singletons and the top ten take approximately 0.25%.

Material for sequencing was peripheral blood. V is TRBV5-6 and J is TRBJ1-3; a weak D match, TRBD1 (6 bases). The sequence came from a woman aged 18-29 years with acute or convalescent COVID-19. The CDR3 region has the DNA TGTGCCAGCAGCTCCCGACAGGATGGAAACACCATATATTTT. Translating gives CASSSRQDGNTIYF.